The following is a TCR beta chain sequence with its context. Its cognate antigen is unknown. One entry per CDR3 protein, called by TCRdb with MiXCR from the RT-PCR reads. The data show about 650,000 distinct CDR3 sequences, about 14% seen once. The data belong to a study of response to subunit inactivated influenza vaccine. Study-wide results and caveats: After each seasonal influenza vaccination, few new T cells are recruited, the authors suggested.

V was cut by 4 bases and J by 4 bases, with 16 bases left in between. The CDR3 is 16 residues long. V and J are TRBV12-3 or TRBV12-4 and TRBJ2-2; TRBD1 is a possible D gene (5 bases). Sample: PBMCs from blood, taken 14 to 15 days before vaccination. The source is a man aged 50 or older who received an inactivated influenza vaccine. CDR3 region: CASSSEGARGTGELFF. The CDR3 region has the DNA TGTGCCAGCAGTTCTGAAGGGGCGCGAGGCACCGGGGAGCTGTTTTTT.